This entry features one T cell receptor (beta chain) sequence. This sample was taken from a study of blood T cell repertoires in COVID-19. The CDR3 runs 15 residues. The junction had 3 bases not matched to a gene; V was cut back by 4 bases and J by 2 bases. Germline V gene lookup returns CDR1 SGHNT and CDR2 YYREEE (reference sequence). Here immunoSEQ multiplex PCR was the method, and the copy in TCRdb shows in-frame clones only, minus some. The sample comprises some 270,000 clones, around 88% of which are singletons, and approximately 5% rests with the top ten. The V call is TRBV5-4, the J call TRBJ2-3, with 11 bases fitting TRBD2. The sequencing input was peripheral blood. The TCR comes from a woman older than 75 with COVID-19, enrolled during active disease. The chain's CDR3 is CASSMTSGVTDTQYF. The CDR3 nucleotides read TGTGCCAGCAGCATGACTAGCGGGGTCACAGATACGCAGTATTTT. The variable domain in full, completed from reference TRBV5-4 and TRBJ2-3, reads ETGVTQSPTHLIKTRGQQVTLRCSSQSGHNTVSWYQQALGQGPQFIFQYYREEENGRGNFPPRFSGLQFPNYSSELNVNALELDDSALYLCASSMTSGVTDTQYFGPGTRLTVL.